Sequencing of this TCR beta chain was carried out in a study of T cell responses to AZD1222 COVID-19 vaccine. Generated by immunoSEQ multiplex PCR, the TCRdb table keeps only in-frame clones and is missing some. The sample lists nearly 110,000 clones; about nine tenths were seen once. The sample was peripheral blood, taken on day 0 of AZD1222 vaccination. The clonotype comes from an adult in good health.

The CDR3: CASSRASGGTYEQYF. The CDR3, as DNA: TGCGCCAGCAGCCGGGCTAGCGGGGGGACCTACGAGCAGTACTTC. V usage is TRBV4-1 and J usage is TRBJ2-7; 11 positions match TRBD2. V lost 4 bases, J lost 2 bases, and 4 bases stayed unmatched. The CDR3 length is 15 residues. In germline, CDR1 is MGHRA, CDR2 YSYEKL.